Each of the 3 T cell receptor beta chains below was sequenced from the same sample in a study of CD8 T cells in Susac syndrome. The authors reverse transcribed roughly 0.5 to 1 ug RNA with random hexamers. MiXCR, applied by TCRdb to the immunoSEQ multiplex PCR reads, yields one record per CDR3 protein. The repertoire holds about 110,000 distinct CDR3 sequences, with around 94% as singletons. The sample consisted of CD8+ T cells from PBMCs. Receptors were obtained from a human donor with Susac syndrome.

The chain has TRBV11-2 and TRBJ2-3; the D gene is possibly TRBD2 (5 bases). Germline V gene data show CDR1 as SGHAT and CDR2 as FQNNGV. The CDR3 consists of 15 residues. The V end was cut by 5 bases, the J end by 6 bases, with 18 bases between. CDR3 in DNA: TGTGCCAGCAGCCCCCCCAACGGGGAATGGGATACGCAGTATTTT. Translated: CASSPPNGEWDTQYF.

The CDR3 is CASSRPGQQETQYF. In DNA, the CDR3 is TGTGCCAGCAGCCGCCCGGGACAACAAGAGACCCAGTACTTC. This rearrangement joins TRBV3-1 to TRBJ2-5; perhaps TRBD1 as D (6 bases). V was shortened by 4 bases and J by 2 bases, with 11 bases between the two germline ends. Germline V CDR1 and CDR2: LGHDT, YNNKEL (reference sequence). CDR3 length equals 14 residues.

The J gene is TRBJ2-5, the V gene TRBV6-5; possible D gene TRBD1, 6 bases. Germline V gene data show CDR1 as MNHEY and CDR2 as SVGAGI. V lost 2 bases to trimming and J lost 2 bases, with 12 bases between them. The CDR3 spans 15 residues. The CDR3 is CASSYGLGGQETQYF. CDR3 DNA: TGTGCCAGCAGTTACGGGCTAGGGGGTCAAGAGACCCAGTACTTC.